The 31 T cell receptor beta chains listed next were all sequenced from one sample in a study of shared clonotypes between healthy human individuals. The assay was immunoSEQ multiplex PCR, and TCRdb's table has in-frame clones only and misses some. Of a few million clones detected, around nine tenths appear once; the ten largest clones hold roughly 0.15%. Material for sequencing was naive CD4+ T cells sorted from blood. Subset specified: CD45RA+ positively selected. The receptor source for this set is a man aged 18-30 years in good health.

This chain uses TRBV7-9 with TRBJ2-1; 11 bases fit TRBD2. Germline V gene data show CDR1 as SEHNR and CDR2 as FQNEAQ (reference sequence). V lost 0 bases, J lost 4 bases, and 5 bases stayed unmatched. CDR3 size: 17 residues. This CDR3 is CASSLAKLAGGYNEQFF. The CDR3 DNA reads TGTGCCAGCAGCTTAGCGAAGCTAGCGGGGGGATACAATGAGCAGTTCTTC.

The genes are TRBV5-1 and TRBJ2-3; 7 bases map to TRBD2. CDR3 size: 15 residues. The germline gives CDR1 SGHRS, CDR2 YFSETQ. After removal of 4 bases from V and 6 bases from J, the junction contained 11 bases not matched to a gene. The CDR3 here is CASSPRGLPPDTQYF. The CDR3 coding sequence is TGCGCCAGCAGCCCGAGGGGACTACCCCCGGATACGCAGTATTTT.

The CDR3 DNA sequence: TGTGCCAGCAGTCTACCCGGGACTAGGCCTTACGAGCAGTACTTC. It codes for CASSLPGTRPYEQYF. The chain is built from TRBV6-5 and TRBJ2-7; 8 nucleotides agree with TRBD2. The CDR3 covers 15 residues. J was trimmed by 4 bases and V by 5 bases; bases with no gene match: 10. CDR1 and CDR2 (germline): MNHEY, SVGAGI.

J is TRBJ2-5 and V is TRBV15, with D possibly TRBD2 on 7 matching bases. The CDR3 spans 16 residues. The V gene lost 8 bases and the J gene lost 5 bases, with 24 bases spanning the gap. Germline CDR1 is LNHNV and CDR2 is YYDKDF (reference sequence). In nucleotides, the CDR3 is TGTGCCACCTATCCCCACGCGGGGGCGGGGGTGGAGACCCAGTACTTC. Its protein is CATYPHAGAGVETQYF.

In regard to this clone: The junction departs from the called germline gene at one end, perhaps through a read error. V and J are TRBV7-7 and TRBJ2-1; 10 bases line up with TRBD1. Germline CDR1 reads SSHAT; CDR2 reads FNYEAQ (reference sequence). This CDR3 comprises 13 residues. The CDR3 here is CASSSGQGNEQFF. CDR3 in DNA: TGTGCTAGCAGCTCGGGACAGGGGAATGAGCAGTTCTTC.

The chain combines TRBV19 with TRBJ2-5, with D possibly matching TRBD1 (6 bases). The CDR3 has 13 residues. CDR1 and CDR2 (germline): LNHDA, SQIVND (reference sequence). V lost 10 bases and J lost 3, with 15 bases in between. CDR3 sequence: CATGLTGKETQYF. The CDR3 DNA follows: TGTGCCACCGGCCTAACAGGGAAAGAGACCCAGTACTTC.

The genes are TRBV6-5 and TRBJ2-7; D might be TRBD1 (6 bases). The V and J ends lost 0 bases and 5 bases respectively, with 17 bases between them. This CDR3 has 16 amino acids. The germline gives CDR1 MNHEY, CDR2 SVGAGI. CDR3 loop: CASSYSGVAGVHEQYF. DNA for the CDR3: TGTGCCAGCAGTTACTCGGGGGTTGCAGGGGTACACGAGCAGTACTTC.

This clone was found once. This chain connects TRBV4-3 to TRBJ2-7, with 8 nucleotides matching TRBD2. The CDR3 loop spans 16 amino acids. Germline V CDR1 and CDR2: LGHNA, YSLEER. V was clipped by 0 bases and J by 4 bases; unmatched bases: 8. CDR3 sequence reads: CASSQDLAAGAYEQYF. DNA of the CDR3: TGCGCCAGCAGCCAAGATTTGGCAGCGGGAGCATACGAGCAGTACTTC.

The gene calls are TRBV11-2 and TRBJ2-7; no clear D gene. CDR1 SGHAT and CDR2 FQNNGV come from the germline V gene. Trimming shortened V by 5 bases and J by 3 bases, and 11 bases separated the two germline ends. CDR3 length: 13 amino acids. The CDR3, as DNA: TGTGCCAGCAGCCCCTTGTGGAACTACGAGCAGTACTTC. This translates into CASSPLWNYEQYF. Filled out from reference TRBV11-2 and TRBJ2-7, the complete variable domain reads EAGVAQSPRYKIIEKRQSVAFWCNPISGHATLYWYQQILGQGPKLLIQFQNNGVVDDSQLPKDRFSAERLKGVDSTLKIQPAKLEDSAVYLCASSPLWNYEQYFGPGTRLTVT.

V usage is TRBV6-4 and J usage is TRBJ2-3; the D gene is possibly TRBD2 (5 bases). Trimming took 6 bases from V and 1 from J, leaving 8 bases between them. CDR1 MRHNA and CDR2 SNTAGT come from the germline V gene. The CDR3 loop spans 13 amino acids. The CDR3 DNA reads as TGTGCCAGCAGACTTAGCGGCACAGATACGCAGTATTTT. Protein: CASRLSGTDTQYF.

The chain has TRBV7-2 and TRBJ2-1, with 7 positions matching TRBD2. The CDR3 sequence is 16 residues long. The germline V gene encodes CDR1 SGHTA and CDR2 FQGNSA. Trimming took 5 bases from V and 3 from J; bases not matched to a gene: 10. For the CDR3, the DNA is TGTGCCAGCAGCACAGCCCCTAGCGGTAACTACAATGAGCAGTTCTTC. Residues: CASSTAPSGNYNEQFF.

This chain uses TRBV7-3 with TRBJ2-1; either TRBD1 or TRBD2 may fit D (5 bases each). V gave up 0 bases and J gave up 5 bases, with 8 bases separating them. CDR1 SGHTA and CDR2 FQGTGA come from the germline V gene. The CDR3 is 14 amino acids. CDR3 amino acids: CASSLTGENNEQFF. For the CDR3, the DNA is TGTGCCAGCAGCTTAACAGGGGAGAACAATGAGCAGTTCTTC.

The CDR3 region is CASSQAWTGLAGLFF. The CDR3 DNA follows: TGCGCCAGCAGCCAAGCTTGGACAGGGTTAGCGGGGCTGTTTTTT. J is TRBJ1-4 and V is TRBV4-1; 8 bases match TRBD1. Germline CDR1 is MGHRA and CDR2 is YSYEKL. The CDR3 runs to 15 residues. Germline trimming cut 1 base from V and 14 bases from J; bases unmatched to any gene: 12.

This clone was counted only a few times. V and J are TRBV5-1 and TRBJ2-7, with D unresolved. The V end was cut by 2 bases, the J end by 0 bases, with 12 bases between. Germline V CDR1 and CDR2: SGHRS, YFSETQ. The CDR3 runs 15 residues. CDR3 loop: CASSFGTDFSYEQYF. DNA of the CDR3: TGCGCCAGCAGCTTTGGTACAGACTTCTCCTACGAGCAGTACTTC.

The chain couples TRBV5-4 to TRBJ2-3; 10 positions agree with TRBD2. The junction had 13 bases not matched to a gene; V was cut back by 4 bases and J by 8 bases. The V gene's germline CDR1 is SGHNT and CDR2 YYREEE (reference sequence). CDR3 length equals 16 residues. CDR3 sequence: CASSPGGAGGQVTQYF. The CDR3 nucleotides read TGTGCCAGCAGCCCGGGTGGAGCGGGGGGGCAGGTTACGCAGTATTTT.

V and J are TRBV19 and TRBJ1-1; maybe TRBD1 (6 bases). This CDR3 comprises 11 residues. Trimming stripped 8 bases from V and 4 bases from J, with 8 bases between. Germline V gives CDR1 LNHDA, CDR2 SQIVND (reference sequence). DNA of the CDR3: TGTGCCAGTCAGGGGAGCACTGAAGCTTTCTTT. It translates to CASQGSTEAFF.

The J gene is TRBJ1-2, the V gene TRBV5-4, with D tentatively TRBD1 (5 bases). V dropped 2 bases and J dropped 4 bases, with 12 bases sitting between them. In germline, CDR1 is SGHNT, CDR2 YYREEE (reference sequence). The CDR3 extends over 14 amino acids. CDR3 DNA sequence: TGTGCCAGCAGCTTTGGAGCGGACATCTATGGCTACACCTTC. This sequence encodes CASSFGADIYGYTF.

This chain joins TRBV28 and TRBJ2-5; TRBD2 matches at 9 bases. The CDR3 sequence is 16 residues long. V trimming: 5 bases; J trimming: 5 bases; junction bases outside the gene matches: 12. The germline V gene has CDR1 MDHEN and CDR2 SYDVKM. The CDR3 nucleotides read TGTGCCAGCAGTCGGAGTTCGGGACTAGCAAGGGAGACCCAGTACTTC. This sequence encodes CASSRSSGLARETQYF. Supplemented by reference TRBV28 and TRBJ2-5, the full variable domain reads DVKVTQSSRYLVKRTGEKVFLECVQDMDHENMFWYRQDPGLGLRLIYFSYDVKMKEKGDIPEGYSVSREKKERFSLILESASTNQTSMYLCASSRSSGLARETQYFGPGTRLLVL.

The chain uses TRBV7-2 and TRBJ1-2; perhaps TRBD1 as D (5 bases). In germline, CDR1 is SGHTA, CDR2 FQGNSA. This CDR3 is built from 14 residues. The germline V and J ends were trimmed by 1 base and 4 bases, with 10 bases remaining between them. CDR3 region: CASSLVGVLYGYTF. CDR3 nucleotides: TGTGCCAGCAGCTTAGTGGGGGTTCTCTATGGCTACACCTTC.

The J gene is TRBJ2-2, the V gene TRBV11-2, with 10 bases fitting TRBD2. Per the germline V gene, CDR1 is SGHAT and CDR2 is FQNNGV. Trimming took 8 bases from V and 0 from J; bases not matched to a gene: 3. This CDR3 is 15 amino acids long. The CDR3 is CASGLAGANTGELFF. CDR3 bases: TGTGCCAGCGGCCTAGCGGGGGCGAACACCGGGGAGCTGTTTTTT.

The chain links TRBV4-1 to TRBJ1-2, with D uncertain. The CDR3 spans 15 residues. Germline V gene sequence: CDR1 MGHRA, CDR2 YSYEKL. V was clipped by 1 base and J by 1 base, with 10 bases between them. CDR3 sequence reads: CASSQVPGDNYGYTF. CDR3 nucleotide sequence: TGCGCCAGCAGCCAAGTTCCCGGCGATAACTATGGCTACACCTTC.

The chain links TRBV19 to TRBJ1-1; D is unclear. Germline loops: CDR1 LNHDA, CDR2 SQIVND (reference sequence). Trimming cost V 7 bases and J 1 base, with 10 bases left between them. CDR3 length: 13 amino acids. This CDR3 reads CASMPSRNTEAFF. The DNA for the CDR3 is TGTGCCAGTATGCCCAGCAGGAACACTGAAGCTTTCTTT.

The rearrangement uses TRBV7-3 and TRBJ2-3, with TRBD2 identical over 9 bases. V lost 3 bases, J lost 4 bases, and 2 bases stayed unmatched. The CDR3 is 14 amino acids. The germline CDR1 and CDR2 sequences are SGHTA and FQGTGA. The CDR3 bases are TGTGCCAGCAGCTTGGGACTAGCAGCAGATACGCAGTATTTT. Protein: CASSLGLAADTQYF.

The chain combines TRBV6-6 with TRBJ1-5; possibly TRBD1 for D (6 bases). Trimming left V 3 bases short and J 6 bases short, with 15 bases between. This CDR3 is 15 amino acids long. Per germline, CDR1 MNHNY and CDR2 SVGAGI (reference sequence). As DNA, the CDR3 is TGTGCCAGCAGTTATAGGACAGAACGGGGTCAGCCCCAGCATTTT. This sequence encodes CASSYRTERGQPQHF.

The rearrangement joins TRBV27 to TRBJ2-7; 10 nucleotides agree with TRBD2. V lost 5 bases, J lost 5 bases, and 15 bases stayed unmatched. Germline CDR1 and CDR2: MNHEY and SMNVEV (reference sequence). CDR3 size: 17 residues. The CDR3 reads CASSPSPGAGGPNEQYF. Written as DNA, the CDR3 is TGTGCCAGCAGTCCTTCCCCCGGAGCGGGGGGGCCCAACGAGCAGTACTTC.

The rearrangement uses TRBV28 and TRBJ2-1; 9 positions match TRBD2. V trimming: 4 bases; J trimming: 4 bases; junction bases outside the gene matches: 14. CDR1 MDHEN and CDR2 SYDVKM come from the germline V gene. The CDR3 is made up of 18 amino acids. The CDR3 loop reads CASSYPPGSGGHYNEQFF. The CDR3 nucleotides are TGTGCCAGCAGTTATCCCCCCGGTAGCGGGGGACATTACAATGAGCAGTTCTTC.

In the case of this clone: A read error may account for a junction end that differs from germline. The chain links TRBV30 to TRBJ2-1; 9 nucleotides match TRBD2. CDR1 and CDR2 from the germline V gene are GTSNPN and SVGIG (reference sequence). This CDR3 has 13 amino acids. CDR3 coding DNA: TGTGCCTGGAGTCGGGATAGCGGGGGCCAGGGGATCTTC. It translates to CAWSRDSGGQGIF.

The chain recombines TRBV18 with TRBJ2-3, with no clear D. This CDR3 has 15 residues. V lost 2 bases, J lost 2 bases, and 11 bases lay in between. The germline CDR1 and CDR2 sequences are KGHSH and LQKENI. The CDR3 DNA follows: TGTGCCAGCTCACCAGCGGCACTTTTCACAGATACGCAGTATTTT. Protein sequence: CASSPAALFTDTQYF. Combining the CDR3 with reference TRBV18 and TRBJ2-3 gives the whole variable domain NAGVMQNPRHLVRRRGQEARLRCSPMKGHSHVYWYRQLPEEGLKFMVYLQKENIIDESGMPKERFSAEFPKEGPSILRIQQVVRGDSAAYFCASSPAALFTDTQYFGPGTRLTVL.

The genes are TRBV6-6 and TRBJ1-2; no reliable D call. V was clipped by 0 bases and J by 5 bases, with 13 bases between them. The CDR3 has 15 amino acids. Germline CDR1 reads MNHNY; CDR2 reads SVGAGI (reference sequence). CDR3 residues: CASSYSVGAGYGYTF. The CDR3 DNA reads TGTGCCAGCAGTTACTCGGTAGGCGCGGGTTATGGCTACACCTTC.

The chain joins TRBV28 to TRBJ2-1; D is possibly TRBD2 (6 bases). The CDR3 is made up of 15 amino acids. In germline, CDR1 is MDHEN, CDR2 SYDVKM. Trimming removed 7 bases from V and 7 bases from J, with 20 bases in between. CDR3 bases: TGTGCCAGCAACCCACGGAGGGTGTCAGGTAATGAGCAGTTCTTC. Translated, it gives CASNPRRVSGNEQFF.

The chain combines TRBV2 with TRBJ2-7; 8 nucleotides agree with TRBD1. The CDR3 consists of 14 residues. From germline, CDR1 is SNHLY and CDR2 FYNNEI. V was pared by 5 bases and J by 7 bases, with 10 bases of the junction left unmatched. CDR3 sequence: CASSPGQGPWEQYF. The CDR3 region has the DNA TGTGCCAGCAGTCCCGGACAGGGCCCTTGGGAGCAGTACTTC. Based on the CDR3 plus reference TRBV2 and TRBJ2-7, the full variable domain is EPEVTQTPSHQVTQMGQEVILRCVPISNHLYFYWYRQILGQKVEFLVSFYNNEISEKSEIFDDQFSVERPDGSNFTLKIRSTKLEDSAMYFCASSPGQGPWEQYFGPGTRLTVT.